Presented here are 7 T cell receptor beta chains from one specimen sequenced in a study of blood T cell repertoires in COVID-19. Sequenced by immunoSEQ multiplex PCR; TCRdb stores in-frame clones only, minus some. The sample lists roughly 190,000 clones; 90% to 95% were seen once. Specimen: peripheral blood. These receptors all stem from a man aged 30 to 45 with COVID-19, enrolled during active disease.

The chain carries TRBV7-9 and TRBJ1-2; 8 nucleotides agree with TRBD1. V lost 3 bases to trimming and J lost 4 bases; unmatched junction nucleotides: 4. This CDR3 contains 14 residues. CDR1 is SEHNR and CDR2 is FQNEAQ in the germline V gene (reference sequence). As DNA, the CDR3 is TGTGCCAGCAGCTTTCAGGGGGCCAGCTATGGCTACACCTTC. Translation gives CASSFQGASYGYTF.

This clone has only one observation. V is TRBV24-1 and J is TRBJ2-2, with 9 positions matching TRBD2. Germline V gene data show CDR1 as KGHDR and CDR2 as SFDVKD. The V gene end was trimmed by 3 bases and the J gene end by 3 bases; junction bases not matched to a gene: 7. The CDR3 contains 17 residues. CDR3: CATSDPSGVGDTGELFF. The CDR3 DNA follows: TGTGCCACCAGTGATCCTAGCGGGGTAGGGGACACCGGGGAGCTGTTTTTT.

This clone was seen a single time. This chain joins TRBV19 and TRBJ2-1, with a weak D call TRBD2 (6 bases). The V and J ends lost 5 bases and 4 bases respectively, with 15 bases between them. The CDR3 totals 15 residues. The germline V gene encodes CDR1 LNHDA and CDR2 SQIVND (reference sequence). The CDR3 region is CASSPRGGHYNEQFF. The CDR3 DNA is TGTGCCAGTAGTCCCCGAGGAGGGCATTACAATGAGCAGTTCTTC. Full variable domain (remainder filled in from reference TRBV19 and TRBJ2-1): DGGITQSPKYLFRKEGQNVTLSCEQNLNHDAMYWYRQDPGQGLRLIYYSQIVNDFQKGDIAEGYSVSREKKESFPLTVTSAQKNPTAFYLCASSPRGGHYNEQFFGPGTRLTVL.

This clone was recorded once. V usage is TRBV27 and J usage is TRBJ1-1; the match to TRBD1 covers 8 bases. In germline, CDR1 is MNHEY, CDR2 SMNVEV (reference sequence). J was trimmed by 8 bases and V by 3 bases; bases with no gene match: 8. The CDR3 length is 14 residues. This CDR3 reads CASSLSTGAREAFF. The CDR3 DNA sequence: TGTGCCAGCAGTTTGTCGACAGGGGCCCGAGAAGCTTTCTTT.

This clone was recorded once. CDR3 loop: CASSLAGGVQGTEAFF. In DNA form, the CDR3 reads TGCGCCAGCAGCTTGGCCGGAGGGGTCCAAGGGACTGAAGCTTTCTTT. The chain links TRBV5-1 to TRBJ1-1; D is perhaps TRBD1 (5 bases). The CDR3 totals 16 residues. Trimming took 0 bases from V and 5 from J, leaving 17 bases between them. Germline V gives CDR1 SGHRS, CDR2 YFSETQ.

This clone came up once. The chain joins TRBV6-1 to TRBJ1-2; D unclear. The V end was cut by 2 bases, the J end by 11 bases, with 6 bases between. This CDR3 is 10 amino acids long. Germline V lookup: CDR1 MNHNS, CDR2 SASEGT. The DNA of the CDR3 is TGTGCCAGCAGTGAAACAGCTTACACCTTC. Its protein is CASSETAYTF.

As regards this clone: A read error may account for a junction end that differs from germline. V and J are TRBV23-1 and TRBJ1-1; D gene uncertain. TRBV23-1 is an open reading frame, and its role is uncertain. The CDR3 consists of 15 residues. The CDR3 bases are TGCGCCAGCAGTCTCGTGTGTTGGAACTCCGAATTTCTAGCTTTT. Translating it yields CASSLVCWNSEFLAF.